Presented here are 12 T cell receptor beta chains from one specimen sequenced in a study of Ad26.COV2.S vaccination and SARS-CoV-2 variants. Libraries were prepared by immunoSEQ multiplex PCR; TCRdb keeps only in-frame clonotypes and omits some of them. The sample includes approximately 300,000 clones, around four fifths of them seen just once. Treatment here: some 20 received Ad26.COV2.S at low or high dose, single or two shots; 5 received placebo; per-sample allocation not given. Sample collection was performed on day 63 after the first vaccine or placebo injection. The starting material was peripheral blood, obtained in a trial of Ad26.COV2.S vaccine versus placebo. Receptors were obtained from a person between 18 and 60 years old who received the Ad26.COV2.S COVID-19 vaccine or a placebo.

The V call is TRBV5-1, the J call TRBJ2-5; TRBD2 matches at 14 bases. The CDR3 runs to 16 residues. Trimming at V came to 5 bases and at J to 2 bases, leaving 5 bases not matched to a gene. Germline V gene data show CDR1 as SGHRS and CDR2 as YFSETQ. CDR3 sequence reads: CASSFGLAGGQETQYF. Written as DNA, the CDR3 is TGCGCCAGCAGTTTTGGACTAGCGGGGGGACAAGAGACCCAGTACTTC.

CDR3: CASSYGTGVSHEQFF. CDR3 bases: TGTGCCAGTAGTTATGGGACAGGGGTCTCTCATGAGCAGTTCTTC. The rearrangement joins TRBV19 to TRBJ2-1, with TRBD1 matching 10 bases. CDR1 and CDR2 from the germline V gene are LNHDA and SQIVND (reference sequence). The CDR3 length is 15 residues. The V segment lost 5 bases and the J segment 8 bases; nucleotides outside the gene matches: 9.

The genes are TRBV7-8 and TRBJ2-2, with D perhaps matching TRBD2 (5 bases). The germline V gene has CDR1 SGHVS and CDR2 FQNEAQ. The CDR3 totals 13 residues. The ends were cut back, 1 base at V and 8 bases at J, with 8 bases in the middle. Here the CDR3 DNA reads TGTGCCAGCAGCTTAGTACGGGGAGGGGAGCTGTTTTTT. This translates into CASSLVRGGELFF. The entire variable domain, with the rest obtained from reference TRBV7-8 and TRBJ2-2, is as follows: GAGVSQSPRYKVAKRGQDVALRCDPISGHVSLFWYQQALGQGPEFLTYFQNEAQLDKSGLPSDRFFAERPEGSVSTLKIQRTQQEDSAVYLCASSLVRGGELFFGEGSRLTVL.

The chain joins TRBV21-1 to TRBJ2-7; the table gives TRBD2 as D, unverified against the DNA. TRBV21-1 is a documented pseudogene. The CDR3 covers 14 residues. The CDR3 here is CASSKAPEPYEQYF. In nucleotides, the CDR3 is TGTGCCAGCAGCAAAGCCCCTGAGCCTTACGAGCAGTACTTC.

This clone was seen a single time. This chain links TRBV19 with TRBJ1-2, with D hard to call. The V gene lost 6 bases and the J gene lost 5 bases, with 19 bases spanning the gap. This CDR3 spans 15 amino acids. Germline CDR1 and CDR2: LNHDA and SQIVND (reference sequence). The CDR3 DNA reads as TGTGCCAGTAGCCGCCCGGGCCCAAGCTTTTATGGCTACACCTTC. This encodes CASSRPGPSFYGYTF.

V usage is TRBV28 and J usage is TRBJ1-2; D remains unclear. V was cut by 6 bases and J by 4 bases, with 6 bases left in between. Germline CDR1 reads MDHEN; CDR2 reads SYDVKM. This CDR3 spans 11 amino acids. CDR3 nucleotide sequence: TGTGCCAGCAGATATATCTATGGCTACACCTTC. Encoded protein: CASRYIYGYTF.

The chain is built from TRBV7-9 and TRBJ1-6; D is unclear. Trimming removed 3 bases from V and 7 bases from J, with 13 bases in between. From germline, CDR1 is SEHNR and CDR2 FQNEAQ (reference sequence). The CDR3 spans 15 residues. CDR3 sequence reads: CASSFYLGENSPLHF. The CDR3 DNA follows: TGTGCCAGCAGCTTTTATCTGGGTGAAAATTCACCCCTCCACTTT.

The chain links TRBV5-5 to TRBJ2-3; D might be TRBD2 (6 bases). The CDR3 totals 17 residues. Trimming left V 4 bases short and J 0 bases short, with 18 bases between. Germline assignment: CDR1 SGHKS and CDR2 YYEKEE (reference sequence). The CDR3 reads CASSDPFRGRSTDTQYF. CDR3 in DNA: TGTGCCAGCAGCGACCCCTTCCGGGGGAGAAGCACAGATACGCAGTATTTT.

The chain uses TRBV12-3 or TRBV12-4 and TRBJ1-2; no reliable D call. This CDR3 contains 13 residues. V was cut by 3 bases and J by 7 bases, with 12 bases left in between. Written as DNA, the CDR3 is TGTGCCAGCAGTTTTTCCGGCCACGGTGGCTACACCTTC. Translated: CASSFSGHGGYTF.

The chain couples TRBV9 to TRBJ2-7; D may be TRBD1 (6 bases). From germline, CDR1 is SGDLS and CDR2 YYNGEE. CDR3 length: 13 residues. Between the trimmed V and J ends, which lost 2 bases and 5 bases, there was a span of 11 bases. The CDR3 loop reads CASSVGQTDEQYF. The CDR3 coding sequence is TGTGCCAGCAGCGTCGGACAGACGGACGAGCAGTACTTC.

The V and J genes are TRBV9 and TRBJ1-2, with 10 bases matching TRBD1. V shed 4 bases, J shed 2 bases, and the junction held 8 bases outside the gene matches. Germline values: CDR1 SGDLS, CDR2 YYNGEE. This CDR3 is 16 amino acids long. CDR3 residues: CASSSRGQGGNYGYTF. The CDR3 DNA sequence: TGTGCCAGCAGCTCCAGAGGACAGGGGGGAAACTATGGCTACACCTTC.

This clone was observed once. V usage is TRBV25-1 and J usage is TRBJ1-2; TRBD1 is a possible D gene (6 bases). V was shortened by 4 bases and J by 8 bases, with 14 bases between the two germline ends. Germline CDR1 MGHDK, CDR2 SYGVNS. The CDR3 consists of 13 residues. DNA of the CDR3: TGTGCCAGCAGTGTGGCAGGGGCGCGGGGCTACACCTTC. Residues: CASSVAGARGYTF.